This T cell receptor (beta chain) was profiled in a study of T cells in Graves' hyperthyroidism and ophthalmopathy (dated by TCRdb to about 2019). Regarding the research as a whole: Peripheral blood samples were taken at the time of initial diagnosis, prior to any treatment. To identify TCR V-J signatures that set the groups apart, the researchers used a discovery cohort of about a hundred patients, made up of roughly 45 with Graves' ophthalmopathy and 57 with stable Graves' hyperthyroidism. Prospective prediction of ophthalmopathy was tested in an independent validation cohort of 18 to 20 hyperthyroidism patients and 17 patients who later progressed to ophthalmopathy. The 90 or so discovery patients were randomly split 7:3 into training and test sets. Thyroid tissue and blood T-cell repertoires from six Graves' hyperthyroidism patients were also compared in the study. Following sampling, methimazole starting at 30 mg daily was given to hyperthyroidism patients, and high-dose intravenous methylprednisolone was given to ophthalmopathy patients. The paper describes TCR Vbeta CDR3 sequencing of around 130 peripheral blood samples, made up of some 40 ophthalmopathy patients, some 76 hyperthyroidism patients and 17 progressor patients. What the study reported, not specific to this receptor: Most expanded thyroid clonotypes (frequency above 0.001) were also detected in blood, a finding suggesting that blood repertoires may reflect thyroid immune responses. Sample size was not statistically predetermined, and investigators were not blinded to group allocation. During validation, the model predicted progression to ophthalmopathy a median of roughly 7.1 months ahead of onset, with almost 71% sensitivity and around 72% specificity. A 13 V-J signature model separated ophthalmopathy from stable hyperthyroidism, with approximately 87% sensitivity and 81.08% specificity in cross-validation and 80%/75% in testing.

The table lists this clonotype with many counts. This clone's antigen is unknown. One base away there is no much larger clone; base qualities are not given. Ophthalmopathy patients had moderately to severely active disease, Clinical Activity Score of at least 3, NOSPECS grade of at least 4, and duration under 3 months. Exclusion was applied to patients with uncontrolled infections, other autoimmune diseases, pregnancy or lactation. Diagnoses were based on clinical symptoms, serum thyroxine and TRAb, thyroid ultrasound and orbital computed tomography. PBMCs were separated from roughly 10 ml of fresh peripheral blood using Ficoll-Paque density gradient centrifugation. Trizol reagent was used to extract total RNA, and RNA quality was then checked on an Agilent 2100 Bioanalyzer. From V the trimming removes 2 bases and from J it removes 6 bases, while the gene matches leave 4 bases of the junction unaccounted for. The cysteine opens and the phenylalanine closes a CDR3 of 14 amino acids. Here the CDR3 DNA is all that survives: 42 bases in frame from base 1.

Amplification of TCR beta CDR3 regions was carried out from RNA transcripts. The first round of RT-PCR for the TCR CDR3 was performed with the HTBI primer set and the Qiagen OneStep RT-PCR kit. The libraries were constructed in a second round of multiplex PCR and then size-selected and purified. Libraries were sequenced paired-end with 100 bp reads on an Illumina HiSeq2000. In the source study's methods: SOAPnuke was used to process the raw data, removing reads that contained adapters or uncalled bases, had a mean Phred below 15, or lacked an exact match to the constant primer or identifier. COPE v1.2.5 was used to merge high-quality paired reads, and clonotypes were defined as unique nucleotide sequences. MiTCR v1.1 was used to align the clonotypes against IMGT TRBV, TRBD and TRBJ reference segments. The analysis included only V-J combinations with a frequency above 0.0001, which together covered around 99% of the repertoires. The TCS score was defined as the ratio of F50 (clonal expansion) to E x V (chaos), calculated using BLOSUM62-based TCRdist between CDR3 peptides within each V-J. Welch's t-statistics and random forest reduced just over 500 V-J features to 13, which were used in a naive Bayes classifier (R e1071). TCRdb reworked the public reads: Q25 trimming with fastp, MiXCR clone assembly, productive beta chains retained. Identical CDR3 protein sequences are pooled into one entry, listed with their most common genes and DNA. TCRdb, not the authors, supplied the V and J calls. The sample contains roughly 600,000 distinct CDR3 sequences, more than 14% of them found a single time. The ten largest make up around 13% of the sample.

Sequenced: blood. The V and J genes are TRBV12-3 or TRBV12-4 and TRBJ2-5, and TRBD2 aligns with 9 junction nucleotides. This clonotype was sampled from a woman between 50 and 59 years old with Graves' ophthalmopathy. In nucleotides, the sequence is TGTGCCAGCAGTTTACGGCGGGGGGGTCAGACCCAGTACTTC. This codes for CASSLRRGGQTQYF.